The subject of this entry is one T cell receptor (beta chain). This specimen comes from a study of blood T cell repertoires in COVID-19. Study in general: The United States, Italy and Spain supplied acute and convalescent COVID-19 samples. T cells, B-cell-depleted T cells, or PBMCs supplied cDNA or gDNA.

Seattle participants joined during active infection and were tracked over time. Original processing notes: For nucleated cells, counts were estimated from reference gene primer amplification. TCRdb's copy holds only in-frame clones and misses some; the assay was immunoSEQ multiplex PCR. V, J and clone size are those of that table, while D and trimming were read from the DNA. The repertoire has around 310,000 clones, around 87% of them found once; the top ten carry 0.95% to 1.3%. V lost 7 bases to trimming and J lost 3 bases; unmatched junction nucleotides: 16. This CDR3 region has 18 residues. Germline lookup yields CDR1 MDHEN and CDR2 SYDVKM.

The sequencing input was peripheral blood. The TCR originated in a woman between 35 and 50 years old with COVID-19, enrolled during active disease. This chain uses TRBV28 with TRBJ2-3; 10 bases line up with TRBD2. CDR3 in amino acids: CASTLGSLAGAGTDTQYF. The CDR3 nucleotides read TGTGCCAGCACCTTGGGGAGCCTAGCGGGGGCGGGGACAGATACGCAGTATTTT.